This T cell receptor (beta chain) is drawn from a study of T cells in Graves' hyperthyroidism and ophthalmopathy. Using RNA transcripts as the source, TCR beta CDR3 regions were amplified. TCR CDR3 underwent first-round RT-PCR with the HTBI primer set. One entry per CDR3 protein, called by TCRdb with MiXCR from the multiplex PCR reads. The data show about 640,000 distinct CDR3 sequences, under 25% seen once. Not enrolled were patients with uncontrolled infection, other autoimmune disease, pregnancy or lactation. This clonotype came up many times. V was pared by 0 bases and J by 4 bases, with 6 bases of the junction left unmatched. This CDR3 has 16 residues. Germline CDR1 reads SGHRS; CDR2 reads YFSETQ.

The material sequenced was blood. The chain has TRBV5-1 and TRBJ1-2; 10 nucleotides align to TRBD1. The TCR comes from a man younger than 45 with Graves' ophthalmopathy. The CDR3 region is CASSLGQGAIGYGYTF. The CDR3 DNA reads TGCGCCAGCAGCTTGGGACAGGGGGCGATCGGCTATGGCTACACCTTC.